These T cell receptor beta chains were read from a single sample in a study of blood T cells in healthy people across ages. MiXCR, run by TCRdb on the 5' RACE reads, gives a single entry per CDR3 protein. The data hold hundreds of thousands of distinct CDR3 sequences, with more than 25% observed a single time. Input material: blood. Receptor source: a woman of 80 years or more in good health. The CDR3 runs from the conserved cysteine through the conserved F or W. D genes are given only for firm matches. The size field is filled for only some rows; it gives once, few, many or a size class.

>TRBV20-1|-|TRBJ1-1|-
CSAFPGYLGTEAFF
TGCAGTGCTTTCCCAGGGTATCTAGGCACTGAAGCTTTCTTT
>TRBV7-9|-|TRBJ2-6|many
CASSLNGPGANVLTF
TGTGCCAGCAGCCTAAACGGTCCTGGGGCCAACGTCCTGACTTTC
>TRBV12-3/TRBV12-4|-|TRBJ2-3|-
CASSLMGVGTDTQYF
TGTGCCAGCAGTTTAATGGGCGTGGGAACAGATACGCAGTATTTT
>TRBV27|TRBD2|TRBJ2-1|many
CATQPGRRGTYYNEQFF
TGTGCCACCCAACCCGGCCGGCGGGGGACCTACTACAATGAGCAGTTCTTC
>TRBV28|-|TRBJ1-1|-
CASRDPMNTEAFF
TGTGCCAGCAGGGATCCAATGAACACTGAAGCTTTCTTT
>TRBV5-8|TRBD1|TRBJ2-1|many
CASRSIGTVAYNEQFF
TGTGCCAGCAGAAGTATCGGGACAGTGGCGTACAATGAGCAGTTCTTC
>TRBV20-1|-|TRBJ1-2|-
CSARAPGRAYGYTF
TGCAGTGCTAGAGCCCCCGGCAGGGCCTATGGCTACACCTTC
>TRBV2|-|TRBJ2-7|-
CASNSPTHSYEQYF
TGTGCCAGCAATAGTCCCACCCATTCCTACGAGCAGTACTTC
>TRBV6-2/TRBV6-3|-|TRBJ2-7|few
CATRGYEQYF
TGTGCCACCCGGGGCTACGAGCAGTACTTC
>TRBV5-1|TRBD1|TRBJ2-5|many
CASSTGGETQYF
TGCGCCAGTTCGACAGGGGGGGAGACCCAGTACTTC
>TRBV27|-|TRBJ2-2|-
CASSFVSGSTGELFF
TGTGCCAGCAGTTTCGTTTCGGGGAGCACCGGGGAGCTGTTTTTT
>TRBV27|-|TRBJ1-2|-
CASTMTRTVHYGYTF
TGTGCCAGCACCATGACTCGGACAGTTCACTATGGCTACACCTTC
>TRBV7-2|TRBD2|TRBJ2-1|many
CASSQYSGGYNEQFF
TGTGCCAGCAGCCAATATAGCGGGGGCTACAATGAGCAGTTCTTC
>TRBV5-1|TRBD1|TRBJ2-3|many
CASSIPGTGVGNTQYF
TGCGCCAGCAGCATTCCCGGGACAGGGGTGGGCAATACGCAGTATTTT
>TRBV6-4|TRBD1|TRBJ2-7|-
CASRTVDRWGEQYF
TGTGCCAGCAGGACGGTGGACAGGTGGGGCGAGCAGTACTTC
>TRBV7-6|TRBD1|TRBJ2-7|-
CASSTGGLYEQYF
TGTGCCAGCAGCACAGGGGGCCTTTACGAGCAGTACTTC
>TRBV29-1|-|TRBJ2-7|many
CSVHRANEQYF
TGCAGCGTTCACAGGGCCAACGAGCAGTACTTC
>TRBV4-2|TRBD2|TRBJ2-5|few
CASSQGVARLAVQEAQYF
TGTGCCAGCAGCCAAGGAGTCGCCCGACTAGCGGTACAAGAGGCCCAGTACTTC
>TRBV12-3/TRBV12-4|-|TRBJ1-1|once
CASSFQLYTEAFF
TGTGCCAGCAGTTTTCAGCTATACACTGAAGCTTTCTTT
>TRBV29-1|-|TRBJ1-1|few
CSVEEHRNTEAFF
TGCAGCGTTGAGGAACACAGGAACACTGAAGCTTTCTTT
>TRBV20-1|-|TRBJ2-3|many
CSAWDKYTQYF
TGCAGTGCTTGGGACAAGTATACGCAGTATTTT
>TRBV12-3/TRBV12-4|TRBD2|TRBJ2-1|-
CASSVSSGSNEQFF
TGTGCCAGCAGTGTGAGTAGCGGGAGCAATGAGCAGTTCTTC
>TRBV4-3|-|TRBJ1-2|many
CASSEAGVNYGYTF
TGCGCCAGCAGCGAAGCGGGAGTTAACTATGGCTACACCTTC
>TRBV27|-|TRBJ2-1|-
CASSSGRGAFF
TGTGCCAGCAGTTCAGGCCGGGGCGCGTTCTTC
>TRBV10-2|TRBD2|TRBJ2-5|many
CASSGLVQETQYF
TGTGCCAGCAGCGGACTAGTTCAAGAGACCCAGTACTTC
>TRBV5-1|TRBD2|TRBJ2-7|many
CASSLVTSGPSYEQYF
TGCGCCAGCAGCCTCGTGACTAGCGGGCCTTCCTACGAGCAGTACTTC
>TRBV7-2|TRBD2|TRBJ2-3|many
CASSLVRTSGGATDTQYF
TGTGCCAGCAGCTTAGTCCGGACTAGCGGGGGGGCAACAGATACGCAGTATTTT
>TRBV10-3|TRBD1|TRBJ2-3|many
CAISQDRGRDTQYF
TGTGCCATCAGCCAGGACAGGGGGAGAGATACGCAGTATTTT
>TRBV5-1|-|TRBJ2-7|many
CASSFGVPYEQYF
TGCGCCAGCAGCTTTGGGGTCCCCTACGAGCAGTACTTC
>TRBV18|-|TRBJ1-1|few
CASSASLPGVFEAFF
TGTGCCAGCTCAGCCTCACTTCCGGGGGTATTTGAAGCTTTCTTT
>TRBV20-1|-|TRBJ2-1|-
CSARAINEQFF
TGCAGTGCTAGAGCGATCAATGAGCAGTTCTTC
>TRBV7-8|-|TRBJ2-5|few
CASSRGTRETQYF
TGTGCCAGCAGCCGCGGGACGCGTGAGACCCAGTACTTC
>TRBV10-1|-|TRBJ2-2|-
CASSETGGAGELFF
TGCGCCAGCAGTGAAACGGGGGGCGCCGGGGAGCTGTTTTTT
>TRBV2|TRBD1|TRBJ1-2|-
CASSEEGGLNYGCTF
TGTGCCAGCAGTGAAGAAGGGGGCCTTAACTATGGCTGCACCTTC
>TRBV29-1|-|TRBJ2-3|many
CSASASSDTQYF
TGCAGCGCTAGCGCTAGTTCAGATACGCAGTATTTT
>TRBV6-2/TRBV6-3|-|TRBJ2-7|-
CAGSYSSVRVGEQYF
TGTGCCGGCAGTTACTCGAGCGTCAGGGTAGGCGAGCAGTACTTC
>TRBV18|TRBD1|TRBJ2-2|-
CASSQRGLSNTGELFF
TGTGCCAGCTCTCAAAGGGGGCTGTCGAACACCGGGGAGCTGTTTTTT
>TRBV12-3/TRBV12-4|TRBD2|TRBJ2-7|many
CASSFRGGWSYEQYF
TGTGCCAGCAGTTTCCGGGGGGGATGGTCCTACGAGCAGTACTTC
>TRBV6-2/TRBV6-3|TRBD2|TRBJ2-3|-
CARSYSSGGPDTQYF
TGTGCCCGCAGTTACTCGAGCGGGGGCCCGGATACGCAGTATTTT
>TRBV20-1|TRBD2|TRBJ2-5|-
CSARAGGYQETQVF
TGCAGTGCAAGAGCGGGGGGATACCAAGAGACCCAGGTCTTC
>TRBV20-1|TRBD2|TRBJ2-2|-
CSASPTSGGYTGELFF
TGCAGTGCTAGCCCGACTAGCGGGGGCTACACCGGGGAGCTGTTTTTT
>TRBV28|-|TRBJ1-2|many
CASARLGGSYGYTF
TGTGCCAGCGCCAGGCTGGGCGGTAGCTATGGCTACACCTTC
>TRBV12-3/TRBV12-4|-|TRBJ2-2|-
CASSLGWDNTGELFF
TGTGCCAGTAGTTTGGGGTGGGATAACACCGGGGAGCTGTTTTTT
>TRBV2|-|TRBJ1-2|many
CASSEVGRNYGYTF
TGTGCCAGCAGTGAAGTCGGCCGAAACTATGGCTACACCTTC
>TRBV3-1|-|TRBJ2-3|-
CASSQPGGPNTQYF
TGTGCCAGCAGCCAACCCGGAGGGCCGAATACGCAGTATTTT
>TRBV10-2|TRBD1|TRBJ2-1|-
CASSSWTGKSSYNEQFF
TGCGCCAGCAGCTCCTGGACAGGGAAAAGCTCCTACAATGAGCAGTTCTTC
>TRBV20-1|-|TRBJ2-5|many
CSARDGDVQETQYF
TGCAGTGCTAGAGATGGAGACGTCCAAGAGACCCAGTACTTC
>TRBV6-6|-|TRBJ2-7|-
CASSSSPRASYEQYF
TGTGCCAGCAGTTCCAGCCCGCGGGCATCCTACGAGCAGTACTTC
>TRBV7-2|TRBD1|TRBJ1-1|few
CASSFDRAFTEAFF
TGTGCCAGCAGCTTTGACAGGGCCTTCACTGAAGCTTTCTTT
>TRBV3-1|-|TRBJ2-1|-
CASSQVRDEQFF
TGTGCCAGCAGCCAAGTGCGCGATGAGCAGTTCTTC
>TRBV3-1|-|TRBJ1-6|few
CASSQDLVRGRSPLHF
TGTGCCAGCAGCCAAGATCTCGTCCGAGGGAGATCACCCCTCCACTTT
>TRBV3-1|TRBD1|TRBJ1-2|-
CTSSPQGQGLFGYTF
TGTACCAGCAGCCCACAGGGACAGGGTCTCTTTGGCTACACCTTC
>TRBV6-1|TRBD1|TRBJ2-1|many
CASSEAGQTEQFF
TGTGCCAGCAGTGAAGCGGGACAGACCGAGCAGTTCTTC
>TRBV7-9|TRBD1|TRBJ1-2|many
CASSSSGGGGYTF
TGTGCCAGCAGCTCATCAGGGGGTGGAGGCTACACCTTC